This T cell receptor beta chain was sequenced for a study of blood T cell repertoires in COVID-19 (dated by TCRdb to 2018 to 2020). The study in broad terms: Collaborator samples came from the United States, Italy and Spain and covered acute and convalescent phases of COVID-19. The prospective study material was composed of cDNA or gDNA derived from T cells, B-cell-depleted T cells, or PBMCs. HLA class I and class II types, where available, came from metadata supplied by the sample provider rather than from assay-based typing. The repertoires were made available in a free public database intended to serve as a resource for research on the immune response to SARS-CoV-2. Deeply sampled blood TCRbeta repertoires from subjects exposed to, actively infected with, or recovered from COVID-19 were included in the dataset. Sample metadata almost always included a de-identified subject ID, COVID-19 status, age in years and sex. Samples were obtained from the ongoing ImmuneRACE study (first 160 participants) and from some 1,300 subjects provided by 6 global collaborators.

Study-level results and caveats: Clinical and demographic metadata were provided uncurated, with the amount varying by source and participant.

Details on this clone: Its antigen remains undetermined. Base qualities are not at hand, and no much larger clone is one base apart.

Clipping removes 4 bases from V and 1 base from J, with 2 as the unmatched junction base count. The CDR3 covers 14 residues, taking in both the cysteine and the phenylalanine. Only the CDR3 part of the read is kept: 42 bases, read in frame from the first base. Reading the germline V gene gives CDR1 KGHDR and CDR2 SFDVKD. TCRbeta CDR3 regions were amplified from genomic DNA by means of the immunoSEQ Assay, a bias-controlled multiplex PCR. In the paper's pipeline: The number of nucleated cells in each sample was estimated by amplification of reference gene primers within the assay. Sequence reads were collapsed and filtered to measure the absolute abundance of every unique TCRbeta CDR3 rearrangement. For each sample, productive Simpson clonality was calculated as the square root of Simpson's diversity index over productive rearrangements. TCRdb re-hosts the immuneACCESS table, in-frame sequences only. Its copies lack some clones; in the studies checked, an unresolved V gene accounts for under half of them, and the cause for the rest is not known. Clonal size and the V and J genes are those of that table, whereas D and trimming came from the DNA. This sample lists just under 150,000 clones; approximately 90% were detected once. 8.6% of the sample lies in the top ten.

Each collaborating institution followed its own protocols to collect whole blood in K2EDTA tubes. For TCRbeta analysis, collaborator samples were shipped as frozen whole blood, as isolated PBMCs, or as DNA extracted from either sample type. The sequenced sample consisted of peripheral blood. The sequence was collected from a woman aged 50 to 60 with active or convalescent COVID-19. The chain employs TRBV24-1 and TRBJ1-1; TRBD1 matches 7 bases in the middle. CDR3 sequence: CATSEGQKNTEAFF. Read as DNA, the sequence is TGTGCCACCAGTGAGGGACAGAAGAACACTGAAGCTTTCTTT.